This T cell receptor beta chain was captured in a study of shared T cell receptors in the human thymus. Assay used: immunoSEQ multiplex PCR; TCRdb lists only in-frame clones, some missing. Among 720,000 or so clones listed, approximately 83% were seen once. From germline, CDR1 is SGHTA and CDR2 FQGNSA. This CDR3 is built from 18 residues. The V gene lost 1 base and the J gene lost 0 bases, with 16 bases spanning the gap. These records were also assigned to another study, of human thymus T cells. Per that paper: Donor material was obtained from healthy Finnish infants undergoing corrective surgery for congenital heart defects. Thymic samples were excised during corrective heart operations. The authors found apparently biased V and J gene usage in thymic and blood repertoires. Highly overlapping thymic repertoires among unrelated individuals were reported in related research.

The TCR was taken from a girl in the first two years of life with a congenital heart defect. The chain joins TRBV7-2 to TRBJ1-5, with a weak D call TRBD1 (6 bases). Sequenced input: thymocytes. The CDR3 region has the DNA TGTGCCAGCAGCTTAGGAGGGGGGGGGAAATATAGCAATCAGCCCCAGCATTTT. Amino acids: CASSLGGGGKYSNQPQHF. Variable domain in full (rest from reference TRBV7-2 and TRBJ1-5): GAGVSQSPSNKVTEKGKDVELRCDPISGHTALYWYRQSLGQGLEFLIYFQGNSAPDKSGLPSDRFSAERTGGSVSTLTIQRTQQEDSAVYLCASSLGGGGKYSNQPQHFGDGTRLSIL.